A single sample is the source of the 3 T cell receptor beta chains below, sequenced in a study of CD4 T cell repertoires in COVID-19. Some clones are missing from TCRdb's copy, which holds only in-frame ones; the method was immunoSEQ multiplex PCR. The sample has around 22,000 clones, around 86% seen once. Sequencing was done directly on freshly isolated, uncultured memory T cells. The sample here was central memory CD4+ T cells from blood, taken before the COVID-19 pandemic. The receptors stem from a human donor who had COVID-19.

This chain links TRBV5-5 with TRBJ1-1; D may be TRBD1 (5 bases). In germline, CDR1 is SGHKS, CDR2 YYEKEE (reference sequence). The CDR3 has 15 amino acids. The ends were cut back, 2 bases at V and 4 bases at J, with 15 bases in the middle. The CDR3 sequence: CASSLQVRGGTEAFF. DNA for the CDR3: TGTGCCAGCAGCTTACAGGTCAGAGGCGGCACTGAAGCTTTCTTT.

As concerns this clone: At the DNA level, this CDR3 is encoded by other sequences in the same sample as well. CDR3 nucleotide sequence: TGTGCCAGCAGCGTAGTGGGCCTAGCGGCCACAGATACGCAGTATTTT. This sequence encodes CASSVVGLAATDTQYF. The rearrangement uses TRBV9 and TRBJ2-3; 7 nucleotides match TRBD2. This CDR3 comprises 16 residues. The junction had 6 bases not matched to a gene; V was cut back by 0 bases and J by 2 bases. Germline loops: CDR1 SGDLS, CDR2 YYNGEE.

V is TRBV19 and J is TRBJ2-6, with 8 bases fitting TRBD2. The CDR3 length is 15 residues. Germline V gene lookup returns CDR1 LNHDA and CDR2 SQIVND (reference sequence). CDR3 residues: CVSFGRVFGANVLTF. In nucleotides, the CDR3 is TGTGTCAGCTTCGGGAGGGTTTTTGGGGCCAACGTCCTGACTTTC.